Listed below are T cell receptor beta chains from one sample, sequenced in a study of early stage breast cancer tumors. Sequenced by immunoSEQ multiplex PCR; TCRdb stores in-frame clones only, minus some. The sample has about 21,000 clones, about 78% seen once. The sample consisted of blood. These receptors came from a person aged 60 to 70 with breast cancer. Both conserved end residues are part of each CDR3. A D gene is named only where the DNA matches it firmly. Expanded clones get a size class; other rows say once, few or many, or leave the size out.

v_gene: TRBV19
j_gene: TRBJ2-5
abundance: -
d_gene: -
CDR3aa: CASSYGEETQYF
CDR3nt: TGTGCCAGTAGCTACGGGGAGGAGACCCAGTACTTC

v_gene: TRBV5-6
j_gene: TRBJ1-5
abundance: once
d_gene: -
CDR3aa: CASSSGDQPQHF
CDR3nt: TGTGCCAGCAGCTCGGGGGATCAGCCCCAGCATTTT

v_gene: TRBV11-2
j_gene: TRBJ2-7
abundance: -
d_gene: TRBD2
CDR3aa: CASSFNREDGEQYF
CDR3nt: TGTGCCAGCAGTTTTAATCGGGAGGATGGTGAGCAGTACTTC

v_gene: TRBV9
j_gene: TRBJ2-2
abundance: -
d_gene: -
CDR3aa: CASSVSAAPNTGELFF
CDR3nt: TGTGCCAGCAGCGTGTCAGCCGCCCCGAACACCGGGGAGCTGTTTTTT

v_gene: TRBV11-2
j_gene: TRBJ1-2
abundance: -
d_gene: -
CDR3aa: CASSLGPYGYTF
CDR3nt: TGTGCCAGCAGCTTGGGACCCTATGGCTACACCTTC

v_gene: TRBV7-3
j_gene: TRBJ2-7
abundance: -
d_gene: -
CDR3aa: CASSHRSYEQYF
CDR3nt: TGTGCCAGCAGCCACCGCTCCTACGAGCAGTACTTC

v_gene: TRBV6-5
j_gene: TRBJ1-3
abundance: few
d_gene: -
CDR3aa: CASSYSNTIYF
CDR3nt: TGTGCCAGCAGTTACTCGAACACCATATATTTT

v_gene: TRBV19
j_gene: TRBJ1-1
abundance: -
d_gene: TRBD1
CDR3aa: CASSSPGGGVNTEAFF
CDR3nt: TGTGCCAGTAGTTCCCCAGGGGGAGGCGTGAACACTGAAGCTTTCTTT

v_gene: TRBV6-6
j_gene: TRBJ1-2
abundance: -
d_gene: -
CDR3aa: CASSPDGQTYGYTF
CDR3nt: TGTGCCAGCAGTCCCGACGGCCAGACCTATGGCTACACCTTC

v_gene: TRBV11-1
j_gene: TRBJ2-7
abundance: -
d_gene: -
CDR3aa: CASSLFKAGPGEQYF
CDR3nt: TGTGCCAGCAGCTTATTTAAAGCCGGCCCGGGGGAGCAGTACTTC

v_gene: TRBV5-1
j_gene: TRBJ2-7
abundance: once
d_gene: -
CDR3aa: CASSLGLRSGVPYEQYF
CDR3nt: TGCGCCAGCAGCTTGGGATTACGTTCGGGGGTTCCCTACGAGCAGTACTTC

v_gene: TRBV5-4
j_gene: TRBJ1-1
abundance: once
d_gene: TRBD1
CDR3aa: CASSASGGFTEAFF
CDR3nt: TGTGCCAGCAGCGCATCAGGGGGATTCACTGAAGCTTTCTTT

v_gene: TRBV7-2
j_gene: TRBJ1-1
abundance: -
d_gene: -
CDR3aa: CASSFEKRLNTEAFF
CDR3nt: TGTGCCAGCAGCTTTGAAAAGAGATTGAACACTGAAGCTTTCTTT

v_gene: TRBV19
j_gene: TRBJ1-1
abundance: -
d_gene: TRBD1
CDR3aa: CASSLTGGTSEAFF
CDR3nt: TGTGCCAGTAGCCTAACAGGGGGTACTTCTGAAGCTTTCTTT

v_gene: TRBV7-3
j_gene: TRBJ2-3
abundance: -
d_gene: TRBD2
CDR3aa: CASGLGSGSTDTQYF
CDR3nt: TGTGCCAGCGGCCTGGGTAGCGGGAGCACAGATACGCAGTATTTT

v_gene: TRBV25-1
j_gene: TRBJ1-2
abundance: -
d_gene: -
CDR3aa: CASSEQGSYGYTF
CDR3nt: TGTGCCAGCAGTGAACAGGGTAGTTATGGCTACACCTTC

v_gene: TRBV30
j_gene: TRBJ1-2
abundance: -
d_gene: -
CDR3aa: CAWSVQRSYGYTF
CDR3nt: TGTGCCTGGAGTGTACAACGGTCCTATGGCTACACCTTC

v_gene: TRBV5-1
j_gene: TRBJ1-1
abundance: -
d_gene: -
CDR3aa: CASSLWGENTEAFF
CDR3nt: TGCGCCAGCAGCTTGTGGGGGGAGAACACTGAAGCTTTCTTT

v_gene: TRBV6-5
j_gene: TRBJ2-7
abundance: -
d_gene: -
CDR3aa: CASSRPASEYYEQYF
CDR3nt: TGTGCCAGCAGCCGGCCGGCTAGCGAGTACTACGAGCAGTACTTC

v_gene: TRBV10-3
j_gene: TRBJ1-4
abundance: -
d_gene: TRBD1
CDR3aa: CAISEHRDRGPATNEKLFF
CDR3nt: TGTGCCATCAGTGAGCACCGGGACAGGGGCCCTGCAACTAATGAAAAACTGTTTTTT

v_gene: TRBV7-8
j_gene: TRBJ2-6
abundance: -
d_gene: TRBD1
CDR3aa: CASSFDRVSGANVLTF
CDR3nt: TGTGCCAGCAGCTTCGACAGGGTTTCTGGGGCCAACGTCCTGACTTTC

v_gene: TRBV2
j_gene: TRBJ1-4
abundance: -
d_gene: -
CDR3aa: CASTQGPGMNEKLFF
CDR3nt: TGTGCCAGCACTCAAGGACCGGGGATGAATGAAAAACTGTTTTTT

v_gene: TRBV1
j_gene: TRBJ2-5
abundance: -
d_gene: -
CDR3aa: CTSSQDLLEGETQYF
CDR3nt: TGCACCAGCAGCCAAGATTTACTAGAAGGGGAGACCCAGTACTTC

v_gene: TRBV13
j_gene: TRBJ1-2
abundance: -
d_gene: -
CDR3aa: CASSPPGRADNYGYTF
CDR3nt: TGTGCCAGCAGCCCCCCCGGACGGGCGGATAACTATGGCTACACCTTC

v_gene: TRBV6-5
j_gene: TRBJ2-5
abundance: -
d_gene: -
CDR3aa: CASSYLFGGQETQYF
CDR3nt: TGTGCCAGCAGTTACCTCTTTGGGGGGCAAGAGACCCAGTACTTC

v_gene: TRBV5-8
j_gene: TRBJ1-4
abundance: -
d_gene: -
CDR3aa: CASSLAPGTSDWSEKLFF
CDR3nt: TGTGCCAGCAGCTTGGCCCCAGGGACAAGTGATTGGAGTGAAAAACTGTTTTTT

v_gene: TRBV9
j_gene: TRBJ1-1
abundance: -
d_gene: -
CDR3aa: CASSPRQDTEAFF
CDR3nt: TGTGCCAGCTCTCCCCGGCAGGACACTGAAGCTTTCTTT

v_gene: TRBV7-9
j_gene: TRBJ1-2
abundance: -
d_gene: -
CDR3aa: CASSSPGWYGYTF
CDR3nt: TGTGCCAGCAGCTCCCCCGGGTGGTATGGCTACACCTTC

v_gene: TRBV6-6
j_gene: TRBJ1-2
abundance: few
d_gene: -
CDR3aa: CASSYEFPQEGGYTF
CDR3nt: TGTGCCAGCAGTTACGAGTTTCCCCAAGAGGGGGGCTACACCTTC

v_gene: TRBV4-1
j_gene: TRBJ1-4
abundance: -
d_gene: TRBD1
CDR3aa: CASSQGQGEAKLFF
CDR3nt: TGCGCCAGCAGCCAAGGACAGGGGGAGGCAAAACTGTTTTTT

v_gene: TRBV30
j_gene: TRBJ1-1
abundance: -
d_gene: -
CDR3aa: CAWSVGILDTEAFF
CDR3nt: TGTGCCTGGAGTGTAGGCATCTTGGACACTGAAGCTTTCTTT

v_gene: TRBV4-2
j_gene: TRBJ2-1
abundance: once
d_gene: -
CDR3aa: CASSQGAIYNEQFF
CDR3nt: TGTGCCAGCAGCCAAGGGGCCATCTACAATGAGCAGTTCTTC

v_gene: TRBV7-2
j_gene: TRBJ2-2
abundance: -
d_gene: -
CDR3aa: CASSFKNTGELFF
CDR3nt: TGTGCCAGCAGCTTCAAAAACACCGGGGAGCTGTTTTTT

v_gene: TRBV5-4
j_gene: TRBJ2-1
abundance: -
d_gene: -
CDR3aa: CASSLGAGSNNEQFF
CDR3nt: TGTGCCAGCAGCTTGGGAGCGGGTTCAAACAATGAGCAGTTCTTC

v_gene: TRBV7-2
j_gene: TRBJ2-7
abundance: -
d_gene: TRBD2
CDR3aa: CASSPTSGRDLSYEQYF
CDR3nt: TGTGCCAGCAGCCCAACTAGCGGGAGGGACCTCTCCTACGAGCAGTACTTC

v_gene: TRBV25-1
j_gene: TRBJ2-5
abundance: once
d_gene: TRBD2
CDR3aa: CASSNGVAGAETQYF
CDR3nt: TGTGCCAGCAGTAACGGTGTAGCGGGAGCAGAGACCCAGTACTTC

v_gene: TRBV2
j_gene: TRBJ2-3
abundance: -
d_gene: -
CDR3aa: CASSDRTSTDTQYF
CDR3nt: TGTGCCAGCAGCGACCGTACTAGTACAGATACGCAGTATTTT

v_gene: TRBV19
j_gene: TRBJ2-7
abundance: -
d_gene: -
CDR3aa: CASSTHPRRYEQYF
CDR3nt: TGTGCCAGTAGTACCCACCCACGGCGCTACGAGCAGTACTTC

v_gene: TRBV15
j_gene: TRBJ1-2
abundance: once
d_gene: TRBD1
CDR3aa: CATSGRGPGGYGYTF
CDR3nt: TGTGCCACCAGCGGAAGGGGGCCAGGGGGCTATGGCTACACCTTC

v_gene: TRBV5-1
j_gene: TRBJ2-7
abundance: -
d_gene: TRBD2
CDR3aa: CASSRGAGDTHEQYF
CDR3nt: TGCGCCAGCAGCAGGGGAGCGGGAGACACCCACGAGCAGTACTTC

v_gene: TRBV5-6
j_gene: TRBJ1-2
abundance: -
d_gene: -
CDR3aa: CASSKMPQGLGGYTF
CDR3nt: TGTGCCAGCAGCAAGATGCCTCAGGGCCTCGGTGGCTACACCTTC

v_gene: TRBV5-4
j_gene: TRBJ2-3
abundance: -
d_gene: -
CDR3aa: CASSLGGGGTDTQYF
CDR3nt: TGTGCCAGCAGCTTAGGTGGGGGTGGAACAGATACGCAGTATTTT

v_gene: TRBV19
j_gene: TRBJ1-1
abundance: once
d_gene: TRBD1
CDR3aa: CASRPQGAYTEAFF
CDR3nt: TGTGCCAGTAGACCACAGGGGGCTTACACTGAAGCTTTCTTT

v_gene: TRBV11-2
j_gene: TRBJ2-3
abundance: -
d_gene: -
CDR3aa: CASSSSIDTQYF
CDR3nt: TGTGCCAGCAGCTCCTCGATAGATACGCAGTATTTT

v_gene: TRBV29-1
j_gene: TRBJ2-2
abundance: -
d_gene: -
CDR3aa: CSVEHREGGELFF
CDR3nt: TGCAGCGTTGAACACAGGGAAGGCGGGGAGCTGTTTTTT